The rows below give T cell receptor beta chains drawn from one sample of a study of post-analysis software for immune sequencing data. TCRdb independently ran MiXCR on the PCR reads; one entry per CDR3 protein. There are about 200,000 distinct CDR3 sequences in the sample; 25% to 30% occur only once, and approximately 3% lies in the top ten. Material for sequencing was blood. The receptors were sampled from a girl under 18 with multiple sclerosis. CDR3s include the opening cysteine and the closing phenylalanine or tryptophan. D genes are given only for firm matches.

j_call: TRBJ2-1; v_call: TRBV3-1; d_call: TRBD2; cdr3_aa: CASSQRRSGRLRDEQFF
j_call: TRBJ2-3; v_call: TRBV28; d_call: TRBD2; cdr3_aa: CASRLAGETDTQYF
j_call: TRBJ1-2; v_call: TRBV4-2; d_call: -; cdr3_aa: CASSQRRDQYLGYGYTF
j_call: TRBJ2-6; v_call: TRBV5-1; d_call: -; cdr3_aa: CASSLDRGANVLTF
j_call: TRBJ2-1; v_call: TRBV3-1; d_call: TRBD2; cdr3_aa: CASSHSFKRGYSYNEQFF
j_call: TRBJ1-1; v_call: TRBV7-9; d_call: -; cdr3_aa: CASSSRPQGNTEAFF
j_call: TRBJ2-3; v_call: TRBV5-1; d_call: TRBD1; cdr3_aa: CASSSTARDRVSDTQYF
j_call: TRBJ1-4; v_call: TRBV30; d_call: TRBD1; cdr3_aa: CAWRGAGGDEKLFF
j_call: TRBJ2-7; v_call: TRBV5-1; d_call: -; cdr3_aa: CASSLEPGQAYEQYF
j_call: TRBJ1-5; v_call: TRBV20-1; d_call: -; cdr3_aa: CSARARDGNQPQHF
j_call: TRBJ2-7; v_call: TRBV20-1; d_call: -; cdr3_aa: CSARGGAPNYEQYF
j_call: TRBJ2-3; v_call: TRBV4-1; d_call: TRBD2; cdr3_aa: CASSQVLAGGDTQYF
j_call: TRBJ2-5; v_call: TRBV18; d_call: -; cdr3_aa: CATQITGETQYF
j_call: TRBJ2-1; v_call: TRBV29-1; d_call: -; cdr3_aa: CSARTVSYNEQFF
j_call: TRBJ2-1; v_call: TRBV28; d_call: -; cdr3_aa: CASTPPGSYNEQFF
j_call: TRBJ2-7; v_call: TRBV2; d_call: -; cdr3_aa: CASTLRGGNNEQYF
j_call: TRBJ1-5; v_call: TRBV6-5; d_call: -; cdr3_aa: CATSAGLGQPQHF
j_call: TRBJ2-1; v_call: TRBV12-3/TRBV12-4; d_call: -; cdr3_aa: CASSPGTHYNEQFF
j_call: TRBJ2-5; v_call: TRBV28; d_call: -; cdr3_aa: CASSLGVARSWETQYF
j_call: TRBJ2-5; v_call: TRBV5-1; d_call: TRBD2; cdr3_aa: CASSWTRTSGAETQYF